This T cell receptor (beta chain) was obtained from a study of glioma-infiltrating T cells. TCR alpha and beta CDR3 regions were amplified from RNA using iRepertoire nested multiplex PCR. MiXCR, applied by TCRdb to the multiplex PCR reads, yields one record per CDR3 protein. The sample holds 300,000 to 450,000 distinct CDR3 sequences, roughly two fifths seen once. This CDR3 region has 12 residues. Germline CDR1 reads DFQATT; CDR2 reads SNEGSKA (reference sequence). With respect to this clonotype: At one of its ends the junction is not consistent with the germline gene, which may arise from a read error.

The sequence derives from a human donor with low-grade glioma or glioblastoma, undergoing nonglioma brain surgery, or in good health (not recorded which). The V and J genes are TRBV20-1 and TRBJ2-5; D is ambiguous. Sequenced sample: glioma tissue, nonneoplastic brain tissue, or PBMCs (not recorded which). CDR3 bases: TGCAGTCCTAGTAAGGCAGAAGAGACCCAGTACTTC. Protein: CSPSKAEETQYF.